This T cell receptor (beta chain) came from a study of identical twins. General study points: Insertion counts were lower in abundant cord blood beta clonotypes, a trend that memory repertoires did not show.

The CDR3 consists of 15 residues. After removal of 7 bases from V and 2 bases from J, the junction contained 8 bases not matched to a gene. The germline V gene encodes CDR1 MNHEY and CDR2 SVGAGI. TCRdb recomputed calls from the 5' RACE reads with MiXCR, one row per CDR3 protein. The table shows roughly 250,000 distinct CDR3 sequences, with around an eighth occurring only once. This clonotype has at least ten counts. As yet, its antigen is unknown. The receptor comes from a young woman in good health. Sequenced input: memory (CD45RO+) T cells sorted from blood. V is TRBV6-5 and J is TRBJ1-2; 9 nucleotides agree with TRBD1. CDR3 region: CASIKQGARNYGYTF. The CDR3 DNA is TGTGCCAGCATTAAACAGGGGGCGAGGAACTATGGCTACACCTTC.